Below, 18 T cell receptor beta chains from the same sample are listed, as sequenced in a study of blood T cell repertoires in COVID-19. The protocol was immunoSEQ multiplex PCR, while the TCRdb copy is restricted to in-frame clones and leaves out a portion. The repertoire has over 300,000 clones, 90% of them found once; the top ten carry 6.5% to 7%. The specimen sequenced was peripheral blood. These receptors came from a man between 18 and 29 years old with active or convalescent COVID-19.

This CDR3 is CASSQDWGRGRGGSSPLHF. CDR3 coding DNA: TGTGCCAGCAGCCAAGATTGGGGCAGGGGTCGAGGGGGCTCTTCACCCCTCCACTTT. This sequence joins TRBV4-2 and TRBJ1-6, with TRBD1 identical over 7 bases. V was pared by 0 bases and J by 9 bases, with 17 bases of the junction left unmatched. Germline CDR1 and CDR2: LGHNA and YNFKEQ. The CDR3 runs to 19 residues.

The V call is TRBV7-8, the J call TRBJ2-7; 7 bases are shared with TRBD2. The V and J ends lost 6 bases and 0 bases, in that order; junction bases with no gene match: 5. The CDR3 sequence is 14 residues long. Germline-derived CDR1 and CDR2 are SGHVS and FQNEAQ. The CDR3 sequence is CASRLAPSSYEQYF. CDR3 DNA: TGTGCCAGCAGACTAGCGCCTAGCTCCTACGAGCAGTACTTC.

This chain joins TRBV7-2 and TRBJ1-5; no clear D. The CDR3 contains 15 residues. Germline V gene data show CDR1 as SGHTA and CDR2 as FQGNSA. The V end was cut by 0 bases, the J end by 3 bases, with 9 bases between. CDR3 DNA sequence: TGTGCCAGCAGCTTAGCCGGACTCTTCAATCAGCCCCAGCATTTT. Its protein product is CASSLAGLFNQPQHF.

The V call is TRBV3-1 (or the pseudogene TRBV3-2), the J call TRBJ1-6; D remains unclear. Germline V gene lookup returns CDR1 LGHDT and CDR2 YNNKEL (reference sequence). The CDR3 is made up of 14 amino acids. V lost 1 base to trimming and J lost 3 bases, with 4 bases between them. CDR3 region: CASSQVHYNSPLHF. The CDR3, as DNA: TGTGCCAGCAGCCAAGTACACTATAATTCACCCCTCCACTTT.

V and J are TRBV5-1 and TRBJ1-5; 8 nucleotides agree with TRBD1. Trimming removed 3 bases from V and 9 bases from J; junction bases left unmatched: 11. Germline V gene lookup returns CDR1 SGHRS and CDR2 YFSETQ. The CDR3 consists of 15 residues. The CDR3 nucleotides are TGCGCCAGCAGCTGGACAGGGTTGCCAAGCTCGCCCCAGCATTTT. Its translation is CASSWTGLPSSPQHF.

The chain employs TRBV6-1 and TRBJ2-7, with 10 bases matching TRBD2. The CDR3 runs 19 residues. V shed 2 bases and J 0 bases; nucleotides not matched to a gene: 13. Looked up from germline, CDR1 is MNHNS and CDR2 is SASEGT. CDR3 in amino acids: CASSERVLAGYLPSYEQYF. CDR3 bases: TGTGCCAGCAGTGAAAGGGTACTAGCGGGGTACCTTCCCTCCTACGAGCAGTACTTC.

This chain joins TRBV11-2 and TRBJ1-1; weak D call: TRBD1 (6 bases). CDR3 length: 14 amino acids. Germline CDR1 is SGHAT and CDR2 is FQNNGV. The V end was cut by 5 bases, the J end by 3 bases, with 13 bases between. CDR3 nucleotide sequence: TGTGCCAGCAGCAACAGGGTCGGGCACACTGAAGCTTTCTTT. It yields the protein CASSNRVGHTEAFF.

The genes are TRBV25-1 and TRBJ1-1, with D perhaps TRBD1 (5 bases). V was shortened by 8 bases and J by 4 bases, with 17 bases between the two germline ends. Germline V gene sequence: CDR1 MGHDK, CDR2 SYGVNS. The CDR3 length is 14 residues. The CDR3 reads CASAKRGFGTEAFF. The DNA of the CDR3 is TGTGCCAGCGCTAAAAGGGGTTTCGGCACTGAAGCTTTCTTT.

Comment on this clone: The same CDR3 arises from other DNA sequences in this sample as well. The rearrangement joins TRBV4-3 to TRBJ2-7; 9 nucleotides line up with TRBD2. This CDR3 contains 16 residues. Trimming took 2 bases from V and 4 from J; bases not matched to a gene: 9. CDR1 is LGHNA, CDR2 YSLEER, per germline. The CDR3 loop reads CASSQIFLAGEYEQYF. The CDR3 DNA reads TGCGCCAGCAGCCAAATTTTCTTAGCGGGAGAGTACGAGCAGTACTTC.

The chain has TRBV6-5 and TRBJ1-2; a possible D gene is TRBD1 (6 bases). CDR3 length: 12 residues. The V gene lost 8 bases and the J gene lost 3 bases, with 10 bases spanning the gap. Germline V gene data show CDR1 as MNHEY and CDR2 as SVGAGI. The CDR3 is CASFRGDYGYTF. The CDR3 DNA reads TGTGCCAGCTTCAGGGGTGACTATGGCTACACCTTC.

CDR3: CSVLGGLASPETQYF. The CDR3 DNA follows: TGCAGCGTCCTTGGGGGACTAGCGTCGCCAGAGACCCAGTACTTC. The chain combines TRBV29-1 with TRBJ2-5, with 10 bases identical to TRBD2. The CDR3 has 15 residues. Germline-derived CDR1 and CDR2 are SQVTM and ANQGSEA. V shed 6 bases and J 4 bases; nucleotides not matched to a gene: 11.

J is TRBJ2-7 and V is TRBV11-3; D is possibly TRBD2 (5 bases). Germline CDR1 reads SGHNT; CDR2 reads YENEEA. V was trimmed by 5 bases and J by 1 base, leaving 12 bases between them. The CDR3 is 14 residues long. CDR3 loop: CASSRSEGSYEQYF. The CDR3 region has the DNA TGTGCCAGCAGCCGTAGTGAGGGTTCCTACGAGCAGTACTTC.

The chain recombines TRBV28 with TRBJ2-2; D is ambiguous. This CDR3 region has 15 residues. The germline V gene has CDR1 MDHEN and CDR2 SYDVKM. V was cut by 7 bases and J by 4 bases, with 16 bases left in between. Here the CDR3 DNA reads TGTGCCAGCACCATAACGCTGGCCCGCACCGGGGAGCTGTTTTTT. This encodes CASTITLARTGELFF.

The chain links TRBV6-2 or TRBV6-3 to TRBJ2-1, with 10 bases lining up with TRBD2. From germline, CDR1 is MNHEY and CDR2 SVGEGT. CDR3 length: 17 residues. Trimming cost V 1 base and J 9 bases; bases outside gene matches: 12. CDR3 sequence reads: CASSYFFGTSVSGEQFF. Written as DNA, the CDR3 is TGTGCCAGCAGTTACTTTTTTGGGACTAGCGTCTCCGGTGAGCAGTTCTTC.

The chain uses TRBV27 and TRBJ2-5; 11 bases match TRBD1. This CDR3 region has 14 residues. Germline V lookup: CDR1 MNHEY, CDR2 SMNVEV (reference sequence). V was clipped by 6 bases and J by 5 bases; unmatched bases: 5. CDR3 in amino acids: CASSPGQGVETQYF. CDR3 DNA sequence: TGTGCCAGCAGCCCGGGACAGGGGGTCGAGACCCAGTACTTC.

V is TRBV27 and J is TRBJ1-1, with TRBD1 as a possible D gene (5 bases). CDR3 length: 14 amino acids. Trimming removed 2 bases from V and 5 bases from J, with 12 bases in between. Germline values: CDR1 MNHEY, CDR2 SMNVEV (reference sequence). The CDR3 DNA reads TGTGCCAGCAGTTTAATCCAGGGTATGACTGAAGCTTTCTTT. Protein sequence: CASSLIQGMTEAFF.

The CDR3 here is CASSLVVDSGNTIYF. The CDR3 DNA follows: TGTGCCAGCAGCTTAGTGGTAGACTCTGGAAACACCATATATTTT. V usage is TRBV11-2 and J usage is TRBJ1-3; D remains ambiguous. Germline-derived CDR1 and CDR2 are SGHAT and FQNNGV. This CDR3 is 15 amino acids long. V gave up 1 base and J gave up 0 bases, with 7 bases separating them.

V and J are TRBV5-6 and TRBJ2-3; D perhaps matches TRBD1 (5 bases). Deletions cut 2 bases from V and 4 bases from J, with 17 bases between. The CDR3 has 16 residues. In germline, CDR1 is SGHDT, CDR2 YYEEEE. The CDR3 region is CASSFRPGIGSDTQYF. CDR3 sequence (DNA): TGTGCCAGCAGCTTCCGCCCAGGGATCGGGTCAGATACGCAGTATTTT.